The present T cell receptor (beta chain) was sequenced within a study of Ad26.COV2.S vaccination and SARS-CoV-2 variants. Study information: In the study, Ad26.COV2.S was injected intramuscularly once, or twice 56 days apart.

With regard to this clone: Antigen: not known.

The CDR3 is 16 residues long. Sequenced by immunoSEQ multiplex PCR; TCRdb stores in-frame clones only, minus some. The data contain nearly 400,000 clones, roughly 90% of them singletons. Study results and limitations: Breadth and depth estimates from TCRs may understate total T cell responses. Following vaccination, spike-specific CD8+ and CD4+ T cell responses reportedly exhibited substantial breadth.

Treatment noted: about 20 received Ad26.COV2.S at low or high dose, single or two shots; a few received placebo; per-sample allocation not given. Vaccine and placebo recipients were sampled on day 63 after the first injection. A Boston adult aged 18-55 years was the donor. This receptor was taken from a person between 18 and 65 years old who received the Ad26.COV2.S COVID-19 vaccine or a placebo. The chain combines TRBV21-1 with TRBJ2-1; the table names TRBD2, a call not compared with the DNA. TRBV21-1 is described as a pseudogene. The sequenced sample was peripheral blood, obtained in a trial of Ad26.COV2.S vaccine versus placebo. DNA for the CDR3: TGTGCCAGCAGCGAACCAGGGACTAGCCAGCTATTTGAGCAGTTCTTC. Amino acid sequence: CASSEPGTSQLFEQFF.